A selection of T cell receptor beta chains follows, all from one sample in a study of blood T cells in healthy people across ages. MiXCR, run by TCRdb on the 5' RACE reads, gives a single entry per CDR3 protein. The profile shows 1.5 million to 2 million distinct CDR3 sequences, roughly two fifths of them singletons. Sequenced: blood. The receptors stem from a human donor in good health. The CDR3 runs from the conserved cysteine through the conserved F or W. The D gene is left open where the match is weak. Where a row states a size, it is once, few, many or the class of an expanded clone; other rows omit it.

cdr3_nt,cdr3_aa,d_call,clone_size,v_call,j_call
TGCGCCAGCAGCGATCAGAGCTCCTACAATGAGCAGTTCTTC,CASSDQSSYNEQFF,-,-,TRBV5-1,TRBJ2-1
TGTGCCAGCAGCCAAGGGTCCAGGGCCTACGAGCAGTACTTC,CASSQGSRAYEQYF,-,-,TRBV14,TRBJ2-7
TGTGCCGGCAGCTTACGCCCCGGGAGTACCACCTACGAGCAGTACTTC,CAGSLRPGSTTYEQYF,-,-,TRBV7-2,TRBJ2-7
TGTGCCAGCAGTTCTCGCCCGGGACAGGGGTACAATGAGCAGTTCTTC,CASSSRPGQGYNEQFF,TRBD1,once,TRBV6-2/TRBV6-3,TRBJ2-1
TGTGCCAGCAGCGTAGGACAGGGGTGTGATGAGCAGTTCTTC,CASSVGQGCDEQFF,TRBD1,few,TRBV7-6,TRBJ2-1
TGTGCCAGCAACAGACAGGGATGGCAGCCCCAGCATTTT,CASNRQGWQPQHF,TRBD1,-,TRBV28,TRBJ1-5
TGCAGCGCCGTAGCGGGGGCGAGCACAGATACGCAGTATTTT,CSAVAGASTDTQYF,TRBD2,few,TRBV29-1,TRBJ2-3
TGCAGCGTGGAAGAACAGGGGGGCAATGAGCAGTTCTTC,CSVEEQGGNEQFF,TRBD1,-,TRBV29-1,TRBJ2-1
TGTGCCAGCAGCTTCGGACGGAAAAACATTCAGTACTTC,CASSFGRKNIQYF,-,many,TRBV7-2,TRBJ2-4
TGTGCCAGCAGCTCCCTTAGCGGGGGGCCGGTCGTCGCCCAGTTCTTC,CASSSLSGGPVVAQFF,TRBD2,-,TRBV11-2,TRBJ2-1
TGCAGTGCTAGTGGAAGAGGGACAGCTTCGAACACTGAAGCTTTCTTT,CSASGRGTASNTEAFF,TRBD1,-,TRBV20-1,TRBJ1-1
TGTGCCAGCAGTCTAACACCCCGACTCACCACTGTCACATACGAGCAGTACTTC,CASSLTPRLTTVTYEQYF,-,-,TRBV28,TRBJ2-7
TGTGCCGGCAGCTTAGGCTGGGGTAGCGGGGGACCCTCCTACAATGAGCAGTTCTTC,CAGSLGWGSGGPSYNEQFF,TRBD2,few,TRBV7-2,TRBJ2-1
TGTGCCACCAGTGATCAAACAGGGGTTGTGGATGGCTACACCTTC,CATSDQTGVVDGYTF,TRBD1,few,TRBV24-1,TRBJ1-2
TGTGCCAGCAGCCCCACCGCGGGGAACTATGGCTACACCTTC,CASSPTAGNYGYTF,-,few,TRBV7-3,TRBJ1-2
TGCGCCAGCAGCCAAGAACGTACCGGACCTAGGAGCTCCTACAATGAGCAGTTCTTC,CASSQERTGPRSSYNEQFF,-,once,TRBV4-1,TRBJ2-1
TGTGCCATCAGTGAATCTGCTGGAAACACCATATATTTT,CAISESAGNTIYF,-,-,TRBV10-3,TRBJ1-3
TGTGCCTGGAGTGTATTCCCTGGACAATTGAGTGGCTACACCTTC,CAWSVFPGQLSGYTF,-,-,TRBV30,TRBJ1-2
TGTGCCAGCAGCTTAACAGCGGGGGGGCAAGAGACCCAGTACTTC,CASSLTAGGQETQYF,TRBD2,-,TRBV7-2,TRBJ2-5
TGCAGTGCTTCCAACAGGAGGACTGAAGCTTTCTTT,CSASNRRTEAFF,-,-,TRBV20-1,TRBJ1-1
TGCGCCAGCAGTCCGGCAGGGGAAAAAGCTGGGGCCAACGTCCTGACTTTC,CASSPAGEKAGANVLTF,-,-,TRBV5-1,TRBJ2-6
TGCGCCAGCAGCCAAGATCGGGGGTTGGGACTGTTTTTT,CASSQDRGLGLFF,-,-,TRBV4-3,TRBJ1-4
TGTGCCAGCAACCCAGGGGGGGGAGGTTTTGGCTACACCTTC,CASNPGGGGFGYTF,TRBD1,-,TRBV12-3/TRBV12-4,TRBJ1-2
TGCGCCAGCAGCTTGGACGGCCGAGACCCCTACGAGCAGTACTTC,CASSLDGRDPYEQYF,-,-,TRBV5-1,TRBJ2-7
TGTGCCAGCAGCTTGGGCTGGCGGGGGCTGAACGAGCAGTACTTC,CASSLGWRGLNEQYF,-,few,TRBV5-5,TRBJ2-7
TGTGCCAGCAGTCGAGGACTAGCGGGGGCCTCCTCCTACAATGAGCAGTTCTTC,CASSRGLAGASSYNEQFF,TRBD2,few,TRBV7-8,TRBJ2-1
TGTGCCAGCAGTTCCCCAGGGGGCTCGAACACTGAAGCTTTCTTT,CASSSPGGSNTEAFF,TRBD1,-,TRBV28,TRBJ1-1
TGCGTCAGCAGCCCACGACAGGACGGATCTTACGAGCAGTACTTC,CVSSPRQDGSYEQYF,-,-,TRBV4-3,TRBJ2-7